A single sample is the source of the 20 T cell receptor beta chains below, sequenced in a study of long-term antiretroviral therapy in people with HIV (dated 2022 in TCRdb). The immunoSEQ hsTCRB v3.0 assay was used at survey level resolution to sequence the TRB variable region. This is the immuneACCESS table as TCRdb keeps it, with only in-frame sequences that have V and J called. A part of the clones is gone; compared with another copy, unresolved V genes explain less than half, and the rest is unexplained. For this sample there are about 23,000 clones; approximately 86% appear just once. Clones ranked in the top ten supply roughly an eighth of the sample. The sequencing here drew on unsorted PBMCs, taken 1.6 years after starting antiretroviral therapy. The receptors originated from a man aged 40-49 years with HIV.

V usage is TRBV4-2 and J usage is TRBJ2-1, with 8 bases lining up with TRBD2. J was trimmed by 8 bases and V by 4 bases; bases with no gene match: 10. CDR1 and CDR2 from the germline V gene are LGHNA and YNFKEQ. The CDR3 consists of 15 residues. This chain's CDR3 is CASSPDGGGLDEQFF. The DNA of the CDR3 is TGTGCCAGCAGCCCCGACGGGGGGGGCTTGGATGAGCAGTTCTTC.

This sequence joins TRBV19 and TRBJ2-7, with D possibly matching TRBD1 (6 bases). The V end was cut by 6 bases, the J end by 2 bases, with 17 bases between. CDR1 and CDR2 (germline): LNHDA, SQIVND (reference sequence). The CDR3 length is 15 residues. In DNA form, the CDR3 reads TGTGCCAGTAGGCAACAGGGTGGTAGGGCCTACGAGCAGTACTTC. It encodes CASRQQGGRAYEQYF.

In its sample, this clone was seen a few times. CDR3 sequence: CASSGKSGSGTGELFF. CDR3 sequence (DNA): TGTGCCTCCTCGGGTAAAAGCGGGAGTGGCACCGGGGAGCTGTTTTTT. The chain carries TRBV30 and TRBJ2-2, with TRBD2 identical over 8 bases. This CDR3 contains 16 residues. Per germline, CDR1 GTSNPN and CDR2 SVGIG (reference sequence). J was trimmed by 4 bases and V by 7 bases; bases with no gene match: 14.

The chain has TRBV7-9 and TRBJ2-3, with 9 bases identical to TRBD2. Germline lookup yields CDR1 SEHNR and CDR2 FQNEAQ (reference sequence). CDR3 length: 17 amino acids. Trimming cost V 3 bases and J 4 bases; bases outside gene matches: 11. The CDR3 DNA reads TGTGCCAGCAGCTTTCCAAGCGGGAGGTCGAGCGCAGATACGCAGTATTTT. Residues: CASSFPSGRSSADTQYF.

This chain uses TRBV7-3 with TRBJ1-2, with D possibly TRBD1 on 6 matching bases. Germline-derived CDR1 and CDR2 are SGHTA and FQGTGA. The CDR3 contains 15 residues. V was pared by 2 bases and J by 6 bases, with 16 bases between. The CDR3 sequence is CASSLLSQGEHGYTF. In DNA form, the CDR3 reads TGTGCCAGCAGCTTATTGTCACAGGGCGAGCATGGCTACACCTTC.

CDR3 bases: TGCAGCGTTGAAGATAGTAGGGCAGGACCGACCTACAATGAGCAGTTCTTC. It encodes CSVEDSRAGPTYNEQFF. The gene calls are TRBV29-1 and TRBJ2-1; D is ambiguous. Germline CDR1 is SQVTM and CDR2 is ANQGSEA. V was clipped by 0 bases and J by 2 bases, with 17 bases between them. This CDR3 region has 17 residues.

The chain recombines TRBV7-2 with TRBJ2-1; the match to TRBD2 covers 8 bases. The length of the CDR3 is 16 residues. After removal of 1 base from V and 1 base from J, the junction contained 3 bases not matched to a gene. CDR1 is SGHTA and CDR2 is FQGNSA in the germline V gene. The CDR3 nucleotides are TGTGCCAGCAGCTTAGTGTTAGCGGGATCCTACAATGAGCAGTTCTTC. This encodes CASSLVLAGSYNEQFF.

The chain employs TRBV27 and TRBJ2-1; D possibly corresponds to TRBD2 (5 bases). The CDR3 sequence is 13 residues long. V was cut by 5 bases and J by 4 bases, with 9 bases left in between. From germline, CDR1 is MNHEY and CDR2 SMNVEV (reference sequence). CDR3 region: CASSGGPYNEQFF. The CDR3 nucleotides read TGTGCCAGCAGTGGCGGGCCTTACAATGAGCAGTTCTTC.

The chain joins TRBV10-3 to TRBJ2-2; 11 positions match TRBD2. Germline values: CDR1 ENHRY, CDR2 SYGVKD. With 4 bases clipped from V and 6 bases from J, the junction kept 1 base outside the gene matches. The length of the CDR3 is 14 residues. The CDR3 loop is CAISASGRSGELFF. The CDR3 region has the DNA TGTGCCATCAGTGCTAGCGGGAGGTCCGGGGAGCTGTTTTTT.

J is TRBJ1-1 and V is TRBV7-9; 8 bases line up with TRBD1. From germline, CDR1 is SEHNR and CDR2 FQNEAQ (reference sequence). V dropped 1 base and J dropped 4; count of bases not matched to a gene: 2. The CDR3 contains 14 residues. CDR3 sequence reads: CASSLDRGGTEAFF. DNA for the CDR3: TGTGCCAGCAGCTTAGACAGGGGGGGCACTGAAGCTTTCTTT.

Here the CDR3 reads CASSLELAGANEQFF. CDR3 DNA sequence: TGTGCCAGCAGCTTAGAGTTAGCGGGGGCCAATGAGCAGTTCTTC. This sequence joins TRBV7-6 and TRBJ2-1, with 9 positions matching TRBD2. With 1 base clipped from V and 6 bases from J, the junction kept 4 bases outside the gene matches. CDR3 size: 15 residues. The germline gives CDR1 SGHVS, CDR2 FNYEAQ.

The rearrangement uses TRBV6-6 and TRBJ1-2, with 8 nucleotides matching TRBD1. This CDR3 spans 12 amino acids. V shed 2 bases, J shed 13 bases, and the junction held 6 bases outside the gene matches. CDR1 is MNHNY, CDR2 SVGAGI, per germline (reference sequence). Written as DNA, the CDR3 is TGTGCCAGCAGTTACGGGCAGGGGGCTGCCACCTTC. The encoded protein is CASSYGQGAATF.

DNA for the CDR3: TGTGCCAGCAGTGAAGTATTAGGACGAGGGGACGAGCAGTACTTC. Residues: CASSEVLGRGDEQYF. This rearrangement joins TRBV6-1 to TRBJ2-7; perhaps D is TRBD1 or TRBD2 (5 bases each). Per the germline V gene, CDR1 is MNHNS and CDR2 is SASEGT. V was cut by 1 base and J by 5 bases, with 15 bases left in between. The CDR3 length is 15 residues.

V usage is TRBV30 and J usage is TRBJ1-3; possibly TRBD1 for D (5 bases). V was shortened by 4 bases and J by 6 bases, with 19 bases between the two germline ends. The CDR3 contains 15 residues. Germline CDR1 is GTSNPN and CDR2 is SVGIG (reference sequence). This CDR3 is CAWTGKGQGENTIYF. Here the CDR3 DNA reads TGTGCCTGGACTGGCAAGGGCCAGGGCGAAAACACCATATATTTT.

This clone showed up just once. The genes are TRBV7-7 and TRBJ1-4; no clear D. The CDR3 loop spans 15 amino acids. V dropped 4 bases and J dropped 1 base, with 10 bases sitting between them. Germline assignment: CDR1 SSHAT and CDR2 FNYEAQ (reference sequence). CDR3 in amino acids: CASSSSGKTNEKLFF. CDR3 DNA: TGTGCCAGCAGCTCCTCAGGAAAAACTAATGAAAAACTGTTTTTT.

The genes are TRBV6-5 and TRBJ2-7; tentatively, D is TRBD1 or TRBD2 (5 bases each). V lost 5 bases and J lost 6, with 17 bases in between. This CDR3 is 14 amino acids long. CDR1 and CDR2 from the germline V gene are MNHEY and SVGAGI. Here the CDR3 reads CASSTGTPILEQYF. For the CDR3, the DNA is TGTGCCAGCAGTACCGGGACCCCCATCCTCGAGCAGTACTTC.

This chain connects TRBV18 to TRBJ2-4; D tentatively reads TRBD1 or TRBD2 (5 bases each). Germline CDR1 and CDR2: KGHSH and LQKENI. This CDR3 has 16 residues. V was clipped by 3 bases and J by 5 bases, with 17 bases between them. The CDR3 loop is CASSPRGPGAENIQYF. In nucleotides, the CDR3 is TGTGCCAGCTCACCGAGGGGACCCGGGGCGGAAAACATTCAGTACTTC.

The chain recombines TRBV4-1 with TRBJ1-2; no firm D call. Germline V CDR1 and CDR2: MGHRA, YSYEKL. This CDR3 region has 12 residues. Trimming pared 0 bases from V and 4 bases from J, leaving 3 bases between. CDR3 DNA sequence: TGCGCCAGCAGCCAAGAATTCTATGGCTACACCTTC. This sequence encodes CASSQEFYGYTF.

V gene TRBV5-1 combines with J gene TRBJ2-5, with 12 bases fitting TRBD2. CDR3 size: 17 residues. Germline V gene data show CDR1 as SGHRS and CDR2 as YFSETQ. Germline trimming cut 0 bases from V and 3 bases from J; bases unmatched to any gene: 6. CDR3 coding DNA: TGCGCCAGCAGCTTGGGACTAGCGGGAGCGGCGGAAGAGACCCAGTACTTC. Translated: CASSLGLAGAAEETQYF.

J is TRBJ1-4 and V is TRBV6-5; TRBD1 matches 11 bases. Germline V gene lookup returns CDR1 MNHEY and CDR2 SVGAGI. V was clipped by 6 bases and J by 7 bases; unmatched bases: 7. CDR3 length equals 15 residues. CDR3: CASSLDRGQVEKLFF. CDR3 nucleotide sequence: TGTGCCAGCAGCCTGGACAGGGGGCAGGTTGAAAAACTGTTTTTT.